The clone carrying this TCR beta chain was recorded once. The antigen is unknown. Trimming left V 5 bases short and J 4 bases short, with 14 bases between. This CDR3 has 14 residues. The germline gives CDR1 SSHAT, CDR2 FNYEAQ (reference sequence). The source of the sample is a study of post-analysis software for immune sequencing data. Points from the study as a whole: TRBV5-6, TRBV5-1 and TRBV20-1 belonged to a set of about five TRBV segments that were more frequent in patients than controls.

Unique molecular identifiers tagged the TCR beta cDNA libraries. Input populations of roughly 1 to 10 million T cells gave rise to a few hundred thousand cDNA molecules. TCRdb recomputed calls from the PCR reads with MiXCR, one row per CDR3 protein. The top ten hold around 11% of the sample, which has approximately 630,000 distinct CDR3 sequences, 59% seen once. This TCR derives from a girl aged 2 to 10 with multiple sclerosis. The rearrangement joins TRBV7-7 to TRBJ2-5; the D is unclear. Sequenced sample: blood. This CDR3 is CASSAGLYGETQYF. CDR3 coding DNA: TGTGCCAGCAGCGCAGGCCTGTACGGAGAGACCCAGTACTTC.